What follows are 9 T cell receptor beta chains derived from one specimen sequenced in a study of blood T cell repertoires in COVID-19. Sequencing was performed with immunoSEQ multiplex PCR; in TCRdb, only in-frame clones are kept and a portion is missing. The sample consists of over 150,000 clones, approximately 85% of them appearing once. Material: PBMCs or T cells enriched from blood (not recorded which). The receptors shown here come from a man aged 40-49 years who had recovered from COVID-19.

The chain uses TRBV9 and TRBJ1-2, with TRBD1 as a possible D gene (5 bases). Per the germline V gene, CDR1 is SGDLS and CDR2 is YYNGEE. This CDR3 is 15 amino acids long. The V and J ends lost 1 base and 0 bases respectively, with 10 bases between them. Here the CDR3 DNA reads TGTGCCAGCAGCGTAAGCAGGGAAGCTAACTATGGCTACACCTTC. Translated: CASSVSREANYGYTF.

The chain combines TRBV2 with TRBJ1-5; 7 bases are a match to TRBD1. Germline V gives CDR1 SNHLY, CDR2 FYNNEI. This CDR3 spans 15 amino acids. After removal of 6 bases from V and 1 base from J, the junction contained 6 bases not matched to a gene. The CDR3 sequence is CASSEGAASNQPQHF. DNA of the CDR3: TGTGCCAGCAGCGAGGGGGCAGCCAGCAATCAGCCCCAGCATTTT. Complete variable domain (other parts from reference TRBV2 and TRBJ1-5): EPEVTQTPSHQVTQMGQEVILRCVPISNHLYFYWYRQILGQKVEFLVSFYNNEISEKSEIFDDQFSVERPDGSNFTLKIRSTKLEDSAMYFCASSEGAASNQPQHFGDGTRLSIL.

The chain combines TRBV14 with TRBJ2-1; TRBD1 is a possible D gene (5 bases). The V end lost 1 base, the J end lost 9 bases, and 16 bases lay between the germline ends. Germline V gene data show CDR1 as SGHDN and CDR2 as FVKESK. This CDR3 has 15 amino acids. CDR3 loop: CASSQVLGAAGEQFF. The CDR3 bases are TGTGCCAGCAGCCAAGTGCTAGGGGCCGCAGGTGAGCAGTTCTTC.

The chain combines TRBV5-1 with TRBJ2-3; 8 bases align to TRBD1. V lost 4 bases to trimming and J lost 2 bases; unmatched junction nucleotides: 6. This CDR3 comprises 15 residues. Germline-derived CDR1 and CDR2 are SGHRS and YFSETQ. The CDR3 DNA reads TGCGCCAGCAGCCGGACAGGGTCGTACACAGATACGCAGTATTTT. Residues: CASSRTGSYTDTQYF. Looking up the rest from reference TRBV5-1 and TRBJ2-3 gives the full variable domain: KAGVTQTPRYLIKTRGQQVTLSCSPISGHRSVSWYQQTPGQGLQFLFEYFSETQRNKGNFPGRFSGRQFSNSRSEMNVSTLELGDSALYLCASSRTGSYTDTQYFGPGTRLTVL.

The CDR3 here is CASSNPGGRRTGSSPLHF. The CDR3 nucleotides read TGTGCCAGCAGCAACCCGGGGGGAAGGCGGACAGGGAGTTCACCCCTCCACTTT. This sequence joins TRBV21-1 and TRBJ1-6; the table's D call TRBD1 went unverified against the DNA. TRBV21-1 is given as a pseudogene. The CDR3 length is 18 residues.

On this clone itself: The identical CDR3 is also encoded by other nucleotide sequences in the sample. The rearrangement joins TRBV29-1 to TRBJ1-1; D gene unclear. V dropped 4 bases and J dropped 2 bases, with 5 bases sitting between them. There are 11 residues in the CDR3. CDR1 and CDR2 from the germline V gene are SQVTM and ANQGSEA. In DNA, the CDR3 is TGCAGCGTTGTAAAAAACACTGAAGCTTTCTTT. Protein product: CSVVKNTEAFF.

This clone is a singleton in its sample. The rearrangement links TRBV27 to TRBJ2-6, with D uncertain. CDR3 length equals 15 residues. Germline V gene data show CDR1 as MNHEY and CDR2 as SMNVEV (reference sequence). Deletions cut 3 bases from V and 1 base from J, with 7 bases between. The CDR3 sequence: CASSFTGSGANVLTF. As DNA, the CDR3 is TGTGCCAGCAGTTTTACCGGGTCTGGGGCCAACGTCCTGACTTTC.

The chain combines TRBV2 with TRBJ1-1; D is possibly TRBD1 (5 bases). The germline gives CDR1 SNHLY, CDR2 FYNNEI. The CDR3 totals 12 residues. Deletions cut 5 bases from V and 1 base from J, with 5 bases between. The CDR3 DNA reads as TGTGCCAGCAGTACAGGGAACACTGAAGCTTTCTTT. Amino acids: CASSTGNTEAFF.

The gene calls are TRBV5-1 and TRBJ2-1; D uncertain. Trimming pared 1 base from V and 6 bases from J, leaving 11 bases between. This CDR3 is 14 amino acids long. Germline CDR1 reads SGHRS; CDR2 reads YFSETQ. CDR3 nucleotides: TGCGCCAGCAGCTTGCGAATAGCTTCCAATGAGCAGTTCTTC. Protein: CASSLRIASNEQFF.